This TCR beta chain is drawn from a study of tumor and adjacent non-tumor tissue in lung cancer. The sample holds a few counts of this clonotype. The antigen remains undetermined. The template was RNA from unsorted bulk tissue. More than 3 cm separated this lung sample from the edge of the tumor. The library came from three nested PCR rounds adapted from ARM-PCR protocols. Via MiXCR, TCRdb re-called the multiplex PCR reads, giving one row per CDR3 protein. The data contain about 44,000 distinct CDR3 sequences, under 75% of them singletons. V was trimmed by 6 bases and J by 3 bases, leaving 12 bases between them. Germline V lookup: CDR1 MDHEN, CDR2 SYDVKM. The CDR3 extends over 14 amino acids. Study-level points and caveats: Compared with tumor, normal lung showed significantly lower TCR diversity.

The receptor comes from a woman aged 70-85 years with non-small cell lung cancer. This chain links TRBV28 with TRBJ2-4; D is unclear. The source material was distant non-tumor lung tissue. The CDR3 protein is CASSPRVVKNIQYF. DNA for the CDR3: TGTGCCAGCAGCCCTCGTGTGGTCAAAAACATTCAGTACTTC.